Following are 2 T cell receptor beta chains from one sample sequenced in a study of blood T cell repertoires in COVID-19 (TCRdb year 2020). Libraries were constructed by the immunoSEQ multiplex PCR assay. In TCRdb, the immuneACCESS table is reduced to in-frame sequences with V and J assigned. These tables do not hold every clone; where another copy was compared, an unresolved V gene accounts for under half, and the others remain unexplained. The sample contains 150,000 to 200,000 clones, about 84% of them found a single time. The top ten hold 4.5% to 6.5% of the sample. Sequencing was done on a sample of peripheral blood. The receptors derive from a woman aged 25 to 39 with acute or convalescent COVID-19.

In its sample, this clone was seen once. CDR3 amino acids: CASSLPGGLGAPLHF. In DNA, the CDR3 is TGTGCCAGCAGTTTGCCCGGGGGGCTCGGGGCACCCCTCCACTTT. This rearrangement joins TRBV28 to TRBJ1-6; D may be TRBD1 (6 bases). CDR1 MDHEN and CDR2 SYDVKM come from the germline V gene. This CDR3 has 15 amino acids. Trimming pared 3 bases from V and 11 bases from J, leaving 17 bases between.

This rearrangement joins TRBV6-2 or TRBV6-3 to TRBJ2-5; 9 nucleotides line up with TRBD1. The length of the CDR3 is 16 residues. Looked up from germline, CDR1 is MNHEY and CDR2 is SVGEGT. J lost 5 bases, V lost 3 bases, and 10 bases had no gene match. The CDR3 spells CASSYGTGQGVETQYF. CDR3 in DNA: TGTGCCAGCAGTTATGGTACGGGACAGGGAGTCGAGACCCAGTACTTC.